A selection of T cell receptor beta chains follows, all from one sample in a study of T-cell reconstitution after alpha-beta-depleted transplantation in children. In TCRdb, the PCR reads were re-called with MiXCR into one record per CDR3 protein. Here the sample spans fewer than 750,000 distinct CDR3 sequences, 23% being singletons. The starting material was PBMCs, mostly from graft donor cells, obtained 360 days after TCRalphabeta/CD19-depleted stem cell transplant. These receptors were obtained from a boy younger than two who had a stem cell transplant for acute myeloid leukemia, so the T cells may come from the graft donor. The CDR3 runs from the conserved cysteine through the conserved F or W. Each record gives: CDR3 length, V gene, J gene, CDR3 protein.

13,TRBV20-1,TRBJ2-7,CSASRSSSYEQYF
15,TRBV28,TRBJ2-5,CASSRQGLSGETQYF
13,TRBV29-1,TRBJ1-4,CSVGGTGNEKLFF
17,TRBV19,TRBJ2-7,CASSMRSGGATLREQYF
17,TRBV12-3/TRBV12-4,TRBJ2-1,CASSLARLADLYNEQFF
14,TRBV29-1,TRBJ1-3,CSVEEGANGNTIYF
16,TRBV18,TRBJ2-3,CASSPSEGEGPDTQYF
11,TRBV29-1,TRBJ1-1,CSGGLGPEAFF
16,TRBV7-2,TRBJ2-7,CASSLAGGGPTYEQYF
14,TRBV7-8,TRBJ1-4,CASSLGGTKRKLFF
14,TRBV2,TRBJ2-2,CASSEAHGVGELFF
17,TRBV6-2/TRBV6-3,TRBJ2-1,CASSYSNLASSYNEQFF
15,TRBV9,TRBJ1-3,CASSVDGTGLNTIYF
13,TRBV15,TRBJ2-1,CATSRELATEQFF
14,TRBV25-1,TRBJ2-1,CASSEGQDYNEQFF
17,TRBV20-1,TRBJ2-4,CSASFFQDPLAKNIQYF
13,TRBV7-2,TRBJ2-5,CASSRVLGETQYF
13,TRBV29-1,TRBJ2-1,CSVLPSGGNEQFF
13,TRBV20-1,TRBJ2-1,CSARGLLYNEQFF
17,TRBV15,TRBJ2-5,CATSLMAGTTQQETQYF
12,TRBV29-1,TRBJ2-7,CSARERGEEQYF
14,TRBV7-2,TRBJ2-1,CASSFTGMGNEQFF
16,TRBV20-1,TRBJ2-5,CSASFDWGGGQETQYF
11,TRBV29-1,TRBJ2-1,CSVPRYNEQFF
14,TRBV28,TRBJ2-1,CASIGTVRLNEQFF
16,TRBV7-2,TRBJ2-3,CASSLALGDYPDTQYF
13,TRBV12-3/TRBV12-4,TRBJ1-1,CASSSDPAAEAFF
14,TRBV5-1,TRBJ2-2,CASSLGDGTGELFF
14,TRBV27,TRBJ2-7,CASSEGLAAYEQYF
17,TRBV7-8,TRBJ2-7,CASSTTSRQGSTYEQYF